This T cell receptor (beta chain) appears in the sequencing data of a study of blood T cell repertoires in COVID-19. For the study at large: Samples representing acute and convalescent COVID-19 were sourced from the United States, Italy and Spain. The analysed material was cDNA or gDNA that came from T cells, B-cell-depleted T cells, or PBMCs.

Germline CDR1 reads SGHAT; CDR2 reads FQNNGV. V lost 3 bases to trimming and J lost 5 bases, with 16 bases between them. The CDR3 runs to 15 residues. Original data processing: It was from reference gene primer amplification that nucleated cell counts were estimated. Libraries were prepared by immunoSEQ multiplex PCR; TCRdb keeps only in-frame clonotypes and omits some of them. D and trimming come from the DNA, and the V and J calls and clone size come from that table. Among 170,000 or so clones listed, 85% to 90% were seen once. The rearrangement uses TRBV11-2 and TRBJ2-5, with TRBD1 as a possible D gene (6 bases). The clonotype was recovered from a woman younger than 30 who had recovered from COVID-19. The sample consisted of peripheral blood. The CDR3 sequence is CASSLLVTGLETQYF. CDR3 bases: TGTGCCAGCAGCTTGTTAGTTACAGGGTTGGAGACCCAGTACTTC.